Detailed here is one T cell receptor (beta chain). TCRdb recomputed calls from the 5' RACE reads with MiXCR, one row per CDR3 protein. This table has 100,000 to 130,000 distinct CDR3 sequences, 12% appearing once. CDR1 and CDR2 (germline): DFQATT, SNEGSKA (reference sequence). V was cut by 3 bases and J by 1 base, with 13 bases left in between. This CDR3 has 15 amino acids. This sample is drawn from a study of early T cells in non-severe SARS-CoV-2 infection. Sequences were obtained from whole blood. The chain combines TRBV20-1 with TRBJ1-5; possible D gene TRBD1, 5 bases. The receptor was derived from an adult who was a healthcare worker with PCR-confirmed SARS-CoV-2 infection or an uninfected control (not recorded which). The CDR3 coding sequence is TGCAGTGCTAGCGCCTACAGGATAAGCAATCAGCCCCAGCATTTT. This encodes CSASAYRISNQPQHF.